This TCR beta chain was sequenced during a study of blood T cells in healthy people across ages. General study results and limits: Fewer expanded clones and more diversity marked long-lived versus aged donors. As age increased, TCR beta diversity per million T cells fell in a roughly linear fashion.

The CDR3 contains 14 residues. CDR1 and CDR2 (germline): DFQATT, SNEGSKA (reference sequence). V shed 5 bases and J 7 bases; nucleotides not matched to a gene: 9. Collection of approximately 9.3 milliliters of peripheral blood was performed for each donor. This clonotype was recorded a few times. Its antigen is unknown. Sample-barcoded 5' priming and a J-beta primer mix drove a second PCR of roughly 6 to 12 cycles. A single record per CDR3 protein comes from TCRdb applying MiXCR to the 5' RACE reads. The table includes around 320,000 distinct CDR3 sequences, around 29% detected once. The sequence came from a woman in her 70s in good health. The chain carries TRBV20-1 and TRBJ1-4; 8 positions match TRBD1. The sequenced material came from blood. The chain's CDR3 is CSAVTGTGGEKLFF. DNA of the CDR3: TGCAGTGCTGTAACCGGGACAGGTGGTGAAAAACTGTTTTTT.